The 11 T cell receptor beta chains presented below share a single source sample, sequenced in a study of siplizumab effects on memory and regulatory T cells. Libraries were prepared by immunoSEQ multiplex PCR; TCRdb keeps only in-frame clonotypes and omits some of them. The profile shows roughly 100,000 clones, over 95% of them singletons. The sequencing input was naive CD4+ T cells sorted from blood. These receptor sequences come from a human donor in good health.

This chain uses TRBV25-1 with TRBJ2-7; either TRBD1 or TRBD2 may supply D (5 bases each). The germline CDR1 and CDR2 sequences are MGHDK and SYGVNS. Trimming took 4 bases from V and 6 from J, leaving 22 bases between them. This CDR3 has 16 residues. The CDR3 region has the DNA TGTGCCAGCAGTGCGGATAACCCGGGGCCCCGGATCGAGCAGTACTTC. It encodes CASSADNPGPRIEQYF.

Here the CDR3 DNA reads TGTGCCAGCAGAACTAGCGGTAGCTCCTACAATGAGCAGTTCTTC. This translates into CASRTSGSSYNEQFF. This sequence joins TRBV7-2 and TRBJ2-1; TRBD2 matches 8 bases. The germline CDR1 and CDR2 sequences are SGHTA and FQGNSA. The CDR3 covers 15 residues. Losses at the gene ends were 6 bases for V and 0 bases for J; bases not matched to a gene: 4.

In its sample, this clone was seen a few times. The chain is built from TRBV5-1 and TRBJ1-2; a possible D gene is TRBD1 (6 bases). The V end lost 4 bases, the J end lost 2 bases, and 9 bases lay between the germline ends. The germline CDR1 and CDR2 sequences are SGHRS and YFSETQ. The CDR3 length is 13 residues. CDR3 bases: TGCGCCAGCAGCACGACAGGCAACTATGGCTACACCTTC. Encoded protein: CASSTTGNYGYTF.

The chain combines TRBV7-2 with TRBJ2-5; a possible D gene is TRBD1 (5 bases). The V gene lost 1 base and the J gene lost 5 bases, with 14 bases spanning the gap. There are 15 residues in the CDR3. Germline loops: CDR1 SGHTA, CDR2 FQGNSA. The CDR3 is CASSLVSRVGETQYF. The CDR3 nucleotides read TGTGCCAGCAGCTTAGTAAGCAGGGTTGGGGAGACCCAGTACTTC.

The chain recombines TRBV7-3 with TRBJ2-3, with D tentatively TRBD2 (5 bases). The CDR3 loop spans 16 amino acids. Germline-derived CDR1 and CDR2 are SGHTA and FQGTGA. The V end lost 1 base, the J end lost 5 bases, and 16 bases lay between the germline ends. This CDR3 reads CASSLSPGFSVDTQYF. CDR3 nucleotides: TGTGCCAGCAGCTTAAGTCCGGGGTTTAGTGTAGATACGCAGTATTTT.

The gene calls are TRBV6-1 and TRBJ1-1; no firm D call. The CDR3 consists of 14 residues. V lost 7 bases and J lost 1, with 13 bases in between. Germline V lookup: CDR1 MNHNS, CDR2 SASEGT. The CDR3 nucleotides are TGTGCCAGCAATCGTGGGGTAGAGAACACTGAAGCTTTCTTT. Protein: CASNRGVENTEAFF.

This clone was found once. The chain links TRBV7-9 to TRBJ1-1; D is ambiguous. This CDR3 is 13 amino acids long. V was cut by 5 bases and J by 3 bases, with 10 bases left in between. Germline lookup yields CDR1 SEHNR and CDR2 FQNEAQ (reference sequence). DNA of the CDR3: TGTGCCAGCAGCCGTAGACGCGACACTGAAGCTTTCTTT. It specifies CASSRRRDTEAFF.

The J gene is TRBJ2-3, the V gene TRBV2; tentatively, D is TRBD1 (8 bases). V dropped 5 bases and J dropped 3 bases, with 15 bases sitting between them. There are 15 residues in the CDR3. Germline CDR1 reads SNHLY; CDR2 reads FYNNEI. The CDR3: CASSYGQGGTDTQYF. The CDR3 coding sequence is TGTGCCAGCAGTTACGGACAGGGAGGGACAGATACGCAGTATTTT.

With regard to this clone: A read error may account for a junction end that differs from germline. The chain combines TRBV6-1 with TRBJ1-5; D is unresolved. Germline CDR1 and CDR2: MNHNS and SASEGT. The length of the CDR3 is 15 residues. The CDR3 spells CASRLYSQGNLPQHF. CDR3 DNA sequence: TGTGCCAGCAGGCTGTACAGTCAAGGTAATCTGCCCCAGCATTTT.

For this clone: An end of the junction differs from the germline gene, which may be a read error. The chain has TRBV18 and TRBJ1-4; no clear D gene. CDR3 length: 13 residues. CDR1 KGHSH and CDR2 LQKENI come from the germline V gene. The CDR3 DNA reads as TGTGCCTGCTCGCGTGGCTTGGATGAAAAACTGTTTTTT. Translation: CACSRGLDEKLFF.

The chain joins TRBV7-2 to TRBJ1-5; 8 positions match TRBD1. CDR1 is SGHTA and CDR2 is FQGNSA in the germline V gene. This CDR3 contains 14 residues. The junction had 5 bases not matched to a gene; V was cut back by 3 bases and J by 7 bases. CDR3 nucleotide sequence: TGTGCCAGCAGCTTGGACAGGGTCGGGCAGCCCCAGCATTTT. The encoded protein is CASSLDRVGQPQHF.